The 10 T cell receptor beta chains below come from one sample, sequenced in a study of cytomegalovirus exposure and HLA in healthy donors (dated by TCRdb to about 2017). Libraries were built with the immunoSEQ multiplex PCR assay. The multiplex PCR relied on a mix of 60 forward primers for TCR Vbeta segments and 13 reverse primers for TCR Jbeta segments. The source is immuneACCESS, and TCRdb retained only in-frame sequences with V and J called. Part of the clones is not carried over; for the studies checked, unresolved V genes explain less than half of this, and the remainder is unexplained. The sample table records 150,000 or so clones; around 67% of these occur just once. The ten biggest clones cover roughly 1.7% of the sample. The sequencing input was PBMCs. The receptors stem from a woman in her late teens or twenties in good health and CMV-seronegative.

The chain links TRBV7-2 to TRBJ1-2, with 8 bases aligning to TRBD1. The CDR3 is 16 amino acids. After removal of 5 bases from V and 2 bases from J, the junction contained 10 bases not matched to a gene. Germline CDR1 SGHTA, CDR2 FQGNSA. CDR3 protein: CASSQTGVQGNYGYTF. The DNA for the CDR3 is TGTGCCAGCAGCCAGACAGGGGTACAGGGAAACTATGGCTACACCTTC.

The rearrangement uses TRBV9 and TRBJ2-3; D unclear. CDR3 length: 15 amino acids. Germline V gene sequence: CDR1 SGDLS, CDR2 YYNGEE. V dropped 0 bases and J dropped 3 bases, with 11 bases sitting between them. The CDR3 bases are TGTGCCAGCAGCGTAGCATGGCCCATTACAGATACGCAGTATTTT. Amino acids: CASSVAWPITDTQYF.

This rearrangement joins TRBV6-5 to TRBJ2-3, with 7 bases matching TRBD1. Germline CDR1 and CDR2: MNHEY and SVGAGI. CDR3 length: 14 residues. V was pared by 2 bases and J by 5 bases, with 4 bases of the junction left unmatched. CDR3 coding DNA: TGTGCCAGCAGTTACGACAGGGTCATAGATACGCAGTATTTT. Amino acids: CASSYDRVIDTQYF.

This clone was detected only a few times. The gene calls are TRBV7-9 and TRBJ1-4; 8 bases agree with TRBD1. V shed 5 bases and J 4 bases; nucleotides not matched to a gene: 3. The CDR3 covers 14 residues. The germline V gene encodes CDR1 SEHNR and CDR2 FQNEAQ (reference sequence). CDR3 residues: CASSRTGFNEKLFF. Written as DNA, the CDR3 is TGTGCCAGCAGCCGGACAGGGTTTAATGAAAAACTGTTTTTT.

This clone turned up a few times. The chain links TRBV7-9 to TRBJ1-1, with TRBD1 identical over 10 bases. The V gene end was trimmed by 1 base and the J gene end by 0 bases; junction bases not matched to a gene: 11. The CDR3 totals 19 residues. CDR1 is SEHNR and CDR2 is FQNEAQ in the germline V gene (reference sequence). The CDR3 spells CASSLVLRDRGLLNTEAFF. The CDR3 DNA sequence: TGTGCCAGCAGCTTAGTGCTCCGGGACAGGGGCCTTCTGAACACTGAAGCTTTCTTT.

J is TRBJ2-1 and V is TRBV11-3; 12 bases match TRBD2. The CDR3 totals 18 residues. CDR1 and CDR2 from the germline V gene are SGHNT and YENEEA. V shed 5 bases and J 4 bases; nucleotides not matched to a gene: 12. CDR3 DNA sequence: TGTGCCAGCAGCCAGAGTCTTCTAGCGGGGGGGATGTACAATGAGCAGTTCTTC. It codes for CASSQSLLAGGMYNEQFF.

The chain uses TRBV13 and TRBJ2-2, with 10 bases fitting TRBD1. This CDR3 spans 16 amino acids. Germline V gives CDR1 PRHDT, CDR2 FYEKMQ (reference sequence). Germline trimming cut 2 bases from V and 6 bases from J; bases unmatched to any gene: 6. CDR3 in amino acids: CASSLRRGQGPGELFF. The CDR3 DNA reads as TGTGCCAGCAGCTTACGCCGGGGACAGGGGCCCGGGGAGCTGTTTTTT.

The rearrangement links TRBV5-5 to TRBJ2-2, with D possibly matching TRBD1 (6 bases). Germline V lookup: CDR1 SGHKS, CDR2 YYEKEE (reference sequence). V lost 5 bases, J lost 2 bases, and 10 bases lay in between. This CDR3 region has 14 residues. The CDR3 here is CASRRDTNTGELFF. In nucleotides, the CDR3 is TGTGCCAGCAGGAGGGACACCAACACCGGGGAGCTGTTTTTT.

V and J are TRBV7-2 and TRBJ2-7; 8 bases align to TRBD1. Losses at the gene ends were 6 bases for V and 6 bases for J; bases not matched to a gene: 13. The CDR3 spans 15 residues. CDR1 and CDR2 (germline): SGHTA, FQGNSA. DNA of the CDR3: TGTGCCAGCAGTTCACCGGGACAGGACTTAACCGAGCAGTACTTC. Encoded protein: CASSSPGQDLTEQYF.

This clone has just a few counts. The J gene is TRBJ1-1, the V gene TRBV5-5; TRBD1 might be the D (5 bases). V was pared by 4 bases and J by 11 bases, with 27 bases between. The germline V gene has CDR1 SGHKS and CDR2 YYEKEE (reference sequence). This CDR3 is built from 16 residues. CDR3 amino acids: CASSVRSQGGVSSAFF. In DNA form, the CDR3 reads TGTGCCAGCAGCGTCCGATCCCAGGGTGGGGTCAGTTCGGCTTTCTTT.